This T cell receptor (beta chain) originates from a study of tumor and adjacent non-tumor tissue in lung cancer. The overall study: About 4.17 million productive TCRbeta reads were obtained per sample on average. General study points: Tumor TCR diversity, when higher, was linked to shorter survival. Tumor tissue had significantly higher TCR diversity than normal lung.

TCRbeta libraries were built with three rounds of nested PCR, modified from ARM-PCR. From the multiplex PCR reads, TCRdb called clonotypes with MiXCR, one entry per CDR3 protein. Among roughly 93,000 distinct CDR3 sequences listed, approximately 65% were seen once. To note about this clonotype: What it binds is unknown. An end of the junction differs from the germline gene, which may be a read error.

Germline lookup yields CDR1 MNHNS and CDR2 SASEGT. This CDR3 is built from 15 residues. RNA was extracted from bulk tissue without any cell sorting. V usage is TRBV6-1 and J usage is TRBJ1-5, with 8 bases lining up with TRBD1. The source material was lung tumor tissue. The sequence derives from a man in his 60s with non-small cell lung cancer. The CDR3: CASSWTGSVDQPHPF. The CDR3 DNA sequence: TGTGCCAGCAGTTGGACAGGGTCTGTAGATCAGCCCCATCCTTTT.